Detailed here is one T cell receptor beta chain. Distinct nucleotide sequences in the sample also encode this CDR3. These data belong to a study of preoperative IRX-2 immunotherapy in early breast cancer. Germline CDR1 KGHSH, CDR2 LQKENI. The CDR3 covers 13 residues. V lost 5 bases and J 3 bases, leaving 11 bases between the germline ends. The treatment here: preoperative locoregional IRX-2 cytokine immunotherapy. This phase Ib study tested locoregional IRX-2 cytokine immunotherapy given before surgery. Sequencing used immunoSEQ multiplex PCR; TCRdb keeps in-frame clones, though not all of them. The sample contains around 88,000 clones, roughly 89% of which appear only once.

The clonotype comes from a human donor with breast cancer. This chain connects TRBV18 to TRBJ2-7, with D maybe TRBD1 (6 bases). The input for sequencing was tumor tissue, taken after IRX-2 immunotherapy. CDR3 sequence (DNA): TGTGCCAGCTCAAGGGACACCGGCTACGAGCAGTACTTC. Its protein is CASSRDTGYEQYF.